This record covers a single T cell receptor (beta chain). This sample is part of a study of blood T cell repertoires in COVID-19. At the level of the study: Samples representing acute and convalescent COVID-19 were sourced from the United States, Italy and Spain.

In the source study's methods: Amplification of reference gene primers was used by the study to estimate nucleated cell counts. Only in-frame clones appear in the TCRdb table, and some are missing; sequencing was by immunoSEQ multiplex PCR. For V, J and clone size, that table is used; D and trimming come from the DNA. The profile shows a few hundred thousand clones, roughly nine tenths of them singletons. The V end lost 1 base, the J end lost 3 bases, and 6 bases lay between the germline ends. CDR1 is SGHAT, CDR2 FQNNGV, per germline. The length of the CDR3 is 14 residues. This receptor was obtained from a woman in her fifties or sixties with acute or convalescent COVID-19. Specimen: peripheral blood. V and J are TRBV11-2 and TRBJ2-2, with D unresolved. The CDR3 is CASSLVLYTGELFF. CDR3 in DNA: TGTGCCAGCAGCTTAGTACTTTACACCGGGGAGCTGTTTTTT.